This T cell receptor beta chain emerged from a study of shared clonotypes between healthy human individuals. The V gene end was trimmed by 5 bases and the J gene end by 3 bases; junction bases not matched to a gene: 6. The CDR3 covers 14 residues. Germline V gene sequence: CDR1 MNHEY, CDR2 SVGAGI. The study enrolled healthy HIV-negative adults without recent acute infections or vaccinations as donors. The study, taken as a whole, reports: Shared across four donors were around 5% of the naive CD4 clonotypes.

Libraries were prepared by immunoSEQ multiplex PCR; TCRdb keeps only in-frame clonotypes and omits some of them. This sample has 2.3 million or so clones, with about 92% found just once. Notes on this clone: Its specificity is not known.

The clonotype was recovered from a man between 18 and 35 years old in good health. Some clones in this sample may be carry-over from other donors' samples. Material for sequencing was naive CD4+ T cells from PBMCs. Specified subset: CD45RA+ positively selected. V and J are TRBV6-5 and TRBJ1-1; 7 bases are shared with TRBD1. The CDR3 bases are TGTGCCAGCAGTGGACGGGACAGCTACACTGAAGCTTTCTTT. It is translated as CASSGRDSYTEAFF.